Given below is one TCR beta chain in context. Its target is not known. These data originate in a study of cytotoxic CD8 clonotypes in ibrutinib-treated CLL. Study conclusions and caveats: Few clonotypes were public, and these shrank or held steady under treatment.

TCRdb's table, derived via immunoSEQ multiplex PCR, lists solely in-frame clones and lacks some. The repertoire has some 160,000 clones, more than 75% of them found once; the top ten carry over 2%. Trimming took off 0 bases at V and 5 bases at J, with 11 bases between the two ends. Germline V lookup: CDR1 SGHRS, CDR2 YFSETQ. CDR3 size: 15 residues. The genes are TRBV5-1 and TRBJ1-4, with TRBD1 as a possible D gene (5 bases). This specimen consisted of PBMCs, obtained after 12 months of ibrutinib treatment. This TCR came from a human donor with chronic lymphocytic leukemia. CDR3 residues: CASSLVGRENEKLFF. As DNA, the CDR3 is TGCGCCAGCAGCTTGGTCGGCAGGGAGAATGAAAAACTGTTTTTT. Filled out from reference TRBV5-1 and TRBJ1-4, the complete variable domain reads KAGVTQTPRYLIKTRGQQVTLSCSPISGHRSVSWYQQTPGQGLQFLFEYFSETQRNKGNFPGRFSGRQFSNSRSEMNVSTLELGDSALYLCASSLVGRENEKLFFGSGTQLSVL.